The rows below give T cell receptor beta chains drawn from one sample of a study of early T cells in non-severe SARS-CoV-2 infection. TCRdb re-called the 5' RACE reads through MiXCR, storing one row per CDR3 protein. The sample shows about 59,000 distinct CDR3 sequences, over 10% of them seen only once. This specimen consisted of whole blood, obtained at baseline. The receptors derive from an adult who was a healthcare worker with PCR-confirmed SARS-CoV-2 infection or an uninfected control (not recorded which). Each CDR3 is given with its conserved first and last residue. A D gene is named only where the DNA matches it firmly. The size field is filled for only some rows; it gives once, few, many or a size class.

d_gene: .
j_gene: TRBJ2-2
v_gene: TRBV30
len: 14
abundance: many
CDR3nt: TGTGCCTGGAGTGGGGCGAAGAACACCGGGGAGCTGTTTTTT
CDR3aa: CAWSGAKNTGELFF

d_gene: TRBD1
j_gene: TRBJ2-3
v_gene: TRBV20-1
len: 14
abundance: once
CDR3nt: TGCAGTGCTATGCTCCGACAGGGGGCAGATACGCAGTATTTT
CDR3aa: CSAMLRQGADTQYF

d_gene: .
j_gene: TRBJ1-1
v_gene: TRBV3-1
len: 16
abundance: .
CDR3nt: TGTGCCAGCAGCCCCCGGAGACGTATTTTGGGAACTGAAGCTTTCTTT
CDR3aa: CASSPRRRILGTEAFF

d_gene: TRBD2
j_gene: TRBJ2-1
v_gene: TRBV7-2
len: 15
abundance: .
CDR3nt: TGTGCCAGCAGCTTCAGACTAGCTTCTGGGGGTGAGCAGTTCTTC
CDR3aa: CASSFRLASGGEQFF

d_gene: .
j_gene: TRBJ2-3
v_gene: TRBV19
len: 15
abundance: .
CDR3nt: TGTGCCAGTAGTGCCGGGACCGCTAGCACAGATACGCAGTATTTT
CDR3aa: CASSAGTASTDTQYF

d_gene: .
j_gene: TRBJ2-7
v_gene: TRBV19
len: 14
abundance: .
CDR3nt: TGTGCCAGTAGTATTGGGGGGCCGACCTACGAGCAGTACTTC
CDR3aa: CASSIGGPTYEQYF

d_gene: .
j_gene: TRBJ2-7
v_gene: TRBV6-1
len: 13
abundance: .
CDR3nt: TGTGCCAGCACCGATATAGGGCCGGGCGAGCAGTACTTC
CDR3aa: CASTDIGPGEQYF

d_gene: .
j_gene: TRBJ1-1
v_gene: TRBV7-3
len: 15
abundance: few
CDR3nt: TGTGCCAGCAGCTTAAGGGCTCTTTCGAACACTGAAGCTTTCTTT
CDR3aa: CASSLRALSNTEAFF

d_gene: .
j_gene: TRBJ2-7
v_gene: TRBV4-3
len: 15
abundance: few
CDR3nt: TGCGCCAGCAGCCAAGATCAGGTCCTCGCCTACGAGCAGTACTTC
CDR3aa: CASSQDQVLAYEQYF

d_gene: .
j_gene: TRBJ2-1
v_gene: TRBV11-3
len: 12
abundance: many
CDR3nt: TGTGCCAGCAGCCCGGGGCAGATTGCTGAGTTCTTC
CDR3aa: CASSPGQIAEFF

d_gene: .
j_gene: TRBJ2-6
v_gene: TRBV13
len: 15
abundance: many
CDR3nt: TGTGCCAGCAGCTTGGGACCCTCTGGGGCCAACGTCCTGACTTTC
CDR3aa: CASSLGPSGANVLTF

d_gene: .
j_gene: TRBJ2-7
v_gene: TRBV25-1
len: 14
abundance: .
CDR3nt: TGTGCCAGCAGTAGGGGCAGGGAACCCTACGAGCAGTACTTC
CDR3aa: CASSRGREPYEQYF

d_gene: TRBD1
j_gene: TRBJ1-5
v_gene: TRBV6-1
len: 15
abundance: few
CDR3nt: TGTGCCAGCAGGGACAGGGAAGGTGTCCCTCAGCCCCAGCATTTT
CDR3aa: CASRDREGVPQPQHF

d_gene: TRBD2
j_gene: TRBJ2-3
v_gene: TRBV9
len: 14
abundance: .
CDR3nt: TGTGCCAGCAGCTCCGGGGGGTGGACAGATACGCAGTATTTT
CDR3aa: CASSSGGWTDTQYF

d_gene: .
j_gene: TRBJ2-7
v_gene: TRBV19
len: 14
abundance: few
CDR3nt: TGTGCCAGTAGTATGGGCCAGGGGTGGCGCGAGCAGTACTTC
CDR3aa: CASSMGQGWREQYF

d_gene: TRBD1
j_gene: TRBJ2-7
v_gene: TRBV7-9
len: 12
abundance: few
CDR3nt: TGTGCCAGCAGCCTCACAGGGGACGAGCAGTACTTC
CDR3aa: CASSLTGDEQYF

d_gene: TRBD1
j_gene: TRBJ2-1
v_gene: TRBV10-3
len: 14
abundance: few
CDR3nt: TGTGCCATCAGCCCCGGGACAGGGAACCATGAGCAGTTCTTC
CDR3aa: CAISPGTGNHEQFF

d_gene: .
j_gene: TRBJ1-4
v_gene: TRBV6-5
len: 15
abundance: .
CDR3nt: TGTGCCAGCAGAAGGGGAGGAGCATTGGGAGAAAAACTGTTTTTT
CDR3aa: CASRRGGALGEKLFF

d_gene: TRBD1
j_gene: TRBJ1-1
v_gene: TRBV11-3
len: 15
abundance: .
CDR3nt: TGTGCCAGCAGCTTAGTGACAGGGGGCCGCACTGAAGCTTTCTTT
CDR3aa: CASSLVTGGRTEAFF

d_gene: .
j_gene: TRBJ2-2
v_gene: TRBV11-2
len: 14
abundance: few
CDR3nt: TGTGCCAGCACTCCGACCCATAACACCGGGGAGCTGTTTTTT
CDR3aa: CASTPTHNTGELFF

d_gene: TRBD1
j_gene: TRBJ2-4
v_gene: TRBV4-1
len: 18
abundance: .
CDR3nt: TGCGCCAGCAGCCAAGAAGGGGGGACAGGCGGGGCCAAAAACATTCAGTACTTC
CDR3aa: CASSQEGGTGGAKNIQYF

d_gene: .
j_gene: TRBJ2-3
v_gene: TRBV9
len: 13
abundance: many
CDR3nt: TGTGCCAGCAGCGTAGCCCTCAGTGATACGCAGTATTTT
CDR3aa: CASSVALSDTQYF

d_gene: TRBD1
j_gene: TRBJ2-2
v_gene: TRBV7-2
len: 16
abundance: few
CDR3nt: TGTGCCAGCAGCTTAAGGGACAGGGCGAACACCGGGGAGCTGTTTTTT
CDR3aa: CASSLRDRANTGELFF

d_gene: TRBD2
j_gene: TRBJ2-1
v_gene: TRBV6-6
len: 15
abundance: .
CDR3nt: TGTGCCAGCAGTTTGATAGCGGGGGGGCCTGGTGAGCAGTTCTTC
CDR3aa: CASSLIAGGPGEQFF

d_gene: TRBD2
j_gene: TRBJ2-1
v_gene: TRBV19
len: 17
abundance: few
CDR3nt: TGTGCCAGTAGTCCGACTAGCGGGGGCTATTCCTACAATGAGCAGTTCTTC
CDR3aa: CASSPTSGGYSYNEQFF

d_gene: TRBD2
j_gene: TRBJ2-1
v_gene: TRBV12-3/TRBV12-4
len: 15
abundance: .
CDR3nt: TGTGCCAGTTGCGAGGGGTCTAGCGGGAGGAATGAGCAGTTCTTC
CDR3aa: CASCEGSSGRNEQFF

d_gene: TRBD1
j_gene: TRBJ2-1
v_gene: TRBV14
len: 15
abundance: .
CDR3nt: TGTGCCAGCAGCCAAGCGGTGACAGGGAAAAATGAGCAGTTCTTC
CDR3aa: CASSQAVTGKNEQFF

d_gene: .
j_gene: TRBJ2-4
v_gene: TRBV11-2
len: 16
abundance: many
CDR3nt: TGTGCCAGCAGCTTGGGCGGACTCCTAGCCAAAAACATTCAGTACTTC
CDR3aa: CASSLGGLLAKNIQYF

d_gene: .
j_gene: TRBJ2-5
v_gene: TRBV28
len: 14
abundance: few
CDR3nt: TGTGCCAGCAGTCCCCGAGGGCCGCTCGAGACCCAGTACTTC
CDR3aa: CASSPRGPLETQYF

d_gene: TRBD1
j_gene: TRBJ2-7
v_gene: TRBV7-2
len: 12
abundance: .
CDR3nt: TGTGCCAGCAGTACAGGGGCCTACGAGCAGTACTTC
CDR3aa: CASSTGAYEQYF

d_gene: .
j_gene: TRBJ1-4
v_gene: TRBV18
len: 13
abundance: few
CDR3nt: TGTGCCAGCTCCCAGGGAAACCAGGAAAAACTGTTTTTT
CDR3aa: CASSQGNQEKLFF

d_gene: TRBD2
j_gene: TRBJ2-1
v_gene: TRBV18
len: 16
abundance: .
CDR3nt: TGTGCCAGCTCACCGTCGCTAGCGGGAGAGCGTAGTGAGCAGTTCTTC
CDR3aa: CASSPSLAGERSEQFF